This TCR beta chain appears in the sequencing data of a study of control samples from healthy donors and cancer patients. Assay: immunoSEQ multiplex PCR; the TCRdb copy retains only in-frame clones and omits some. The table has 95,000 to 150,000 clones, roughly 84% seen once. V was cut by 2 bases and J by 6 bases, with 8 bases left in between. The V gene's germline CDR1 is KGHSH and CDR2 LQKENI. There are 12 residues in the CDR3. This sequence joins TRBV18 and TRBJ2-7; TRBD1 might be the D (6 bases). Sequencing was performed on blood. This clonotype originated in a man aged 40-50 years in good health. The CDR3 is CASSPEGVEQYF. The CDR3 nucleotides read TGTGCCAGCTCACCAGAGGGGGTCGAGCAGTACTTC.